The subject of this entry is one T cell receptor beta chain. The antigen is undetermined. The source of the sample is a study of shared clonotypes between healthy human individuals. Overall study results and limits: Specimens sampled were limited to blood, with tissue repertoires likely differing.

This table comes from immunoSEQ multiplex PCR, and its TCRdb copy is limited to in-frame clones, with some not included. In the table there are approximately 500,000 clones, roughly 78% of which are singletons. Trimming left V 0 bases short and J 4 bases short, with 3 bases between. CDR3 length: 12 amino acids. Germline V gene sequence: CDR1 SGDLS, CDR2 YYNGEE. J is TRBJ2-3 and V is TRBV9; D is unresolved. The sample consisted of PBMCs. The receptor was derived from a woman aged 35 to 49 in good health. Some clones in this sample may be carry-over from other donors' samples. The CDR3: CASSVVADTQYF. DNA of the CDR3: TGTGCCAGCAGCGTAGTGGCAGATACGCAGTATTTT. Together with reference TRBV9 and TRBJ2-3, the CDR3 gives the full variable domain: DSGVTQTPKHLITATGQRVTLRCSPRSGDLSVYWYQQSLDQGLQFLIQYYNGEERAKGNILERFSAQQFPDLHSELNLSSLELGDSALYFCASSVVADTQYFGPGTRLTVL.